This TCR gamma chain appears in the sequencing data of a study of human gamma delta and Vdelta1 T cells (dated by TCRdb to the late 2010s). For the study in its entirety: Delta One T cells, Vd1+ gamma-delta T cells, were investigated in the study as cytotoxic effectors against acute myeloid leukemia.

About this clone itself: The clone's antigen remains unknown. Qualities for individual bases were not recorded, and no much larger clone is one base off.

In the germline V gene (reference sequence), CDR1 corresponds to GITISATS and CDR2 to ISYDGTV. The germline V end is reduced by 5 bases and the J end by 1 base; junction bases left unmatched: 2. The CDR3 has 12 amino acids, counting the end cysteine and phenylalanine. The entry retains the CDR3 DNA only, 36 bases that are in frame from base 1. Receptor libraries were prepared by PCR. TCRdb shows the sequencer as Illumina MiSeq. In TCRdb, clones were called once more from the public reads by CATT, and rows of identical DNA were later combined. A total of over 350 gamma-chain clones appear in this sample, roughly an eighth of them only once. About 91% of the sample goes to the ten largest clones.

The receptor chain draws on TRGV9 and TRGJ1 or TRGJ2. What was sequenced was Vdelta1 gamma-delta T cells from blood. Per the publication, the cell subset or site label means: Vd1+ T cells from peripheral blood. The sequence derives from a human donor in good health. Read as DNA, the sequence is TGTGCCTTGTGGGCTAATTATTATAAGAAACTCTTT. Its coded protein is CALWANYYKKLF.